Shown below are 22 T cell receptor beta chains from a single sample sequenced in a study of graft-versus-host responses after intestinal transplantation. TCRdb's table, derived via immunoSEQ multiplex PCR, lists solely in-frame clones and lacks some. The table shows about 16,000 clones, with approximately 88% occurring only once. The specimen comprised PBMCs, sampled 110 days after intestinal transplant. The receptors derive from a human patient who received an intestinal transplant, so some T cells may come from the graft donor.

The gene calls are TRBV28 and TRBJ2-5, with D maybe TRBD2 (7 bases). The CDR3 sequence is 13 residues long. The germline CDR1 and CDR2 sequences are MDHEN and SYDVKM. The V end was cut by 5 bases, the J end by 5 bases, with 12 bases between. The CDR3, as DNA: TGTGCCAGCAGTCGGGGGGCGCGGGAGACCCAGTACTTC. Encoded protein: CASSRGARETQYF.

The chain joins TRBV7-6 to TRBJ2-7, with 14 bases lining up with TRBD2. The CDR3 is made up of 15 amino acids. Germline V gives CDR1 SGHVS, CDR2 FNYEAQ. The junction had 5 bases not matched to a gene; V was cut back by 4 bases and J by 6 bases. CDR3 residues: CASSSAGTSGSEQYF. Written as DNA, the CDR3 is TGTGCCAGCAGCTCAGCCGGGACTAGCGGGAGCGAGCAGTACTTC. Full variable domain (rest looked up from reference TRBV7-6 and TRBJ2-7): GAGVSQSPRYKVTKRGQDVALRCDPISGHVSLYWYRQALGQGPEFLTYFNYEAQQDKSGLPNDRFSAERPEGSISTLTIQRTEQRDSAMYRCASSSAGTSGSEQYFGPGTRLTVT.

The rearrangement joins TRBV27 to TRBJ2-5, with D possibly being TRBD1 (5 bases). The CDR3 covers 10 residues. Germline V CDR1 and CDR2: MNHEY, SMNVEV (reference sequence). For the CDR3, the DNA is TGTGTCTCAGGGCAAGAGACCCAGTACTTC. This sequence encodes CVSGQETQYF.

This chain uses TRBV19 with TRBJ2-1; TRBD2 matches 10 bases. CDR3 length equals 17 residues. The germline V gene has CDR1 LNHDA and CDR2 SQIVND (reference sequence). Trimming removed 0 bases from V and 7 bases from J; junction bases left unmatched: 9. CDR3 DNA sequence: TGTGCCAGTAGTATAGACGGAGCTAGCGGGAGAGGGAATGAGCAGTTCTTC. Amino acid sequence: CASSIDGASGRGNEQFF.

V is TRBV28 and J is TRBJ2-5; D perhaps matches TRBD1 (5 bases). The J call may be mistaken, given a closer DNA end match to TRBJ2-7. Germline CDR1 MDHEN, CDR2 SYDVKM. The CDR3 has 15 residues. CDR3 protein: CASSPGIRASYEQYF. CDR3 in DNA: TGTGCCAGCAGCCCAGGGATAAGGGCCTCCTACGAGCAGTACTTC.

This clone was detected only once. The CDR3 sequence is CASSFGQGARDGDTQYF. The DNA for the CDR3 is TGTGCCAGCAGCTTCGGTCAGGGGGCGAGAGATGGAGATACGCAGTATTTT. The gene calls are TRBV7-6 and TRBJ2-3; TRBD1 matches 8 bases. J was trimmed by 5 bases and V by 3 bases; bases with no gene match: 13. The germline CDR1 and CDR2 sequences are SGHVS and FNYEAQ. The CDR3 consists of 17 residues.

This sequence joins TRBV9 and TRBJ2-7, with D perhaps matching TRBD1 or TRBD2 (5 bases each). The CDR3 runs to 15 residues. Germline loops: CDR1 SGDLS, CDR2 YYNGEE. With 0 bases removed from V and 2 bases from J, the gap between germline ends came to 12 bases. This chain's CDR3 is CASSVGPLGAYEQYF. In nucleotides, the CDR3 is TGTGCCAGCAGCGTAGGCCCTTTGGGGGCCTACGAGCAGTACTTC.

The V gene is TRBV7-9, the J gene TRBJ2-7; no clear D. Trimming stripped 5 bases from V and 9 bases from J, with 23 bases between. This CDR3 region has 15 residues. Germline V lookup: CDR1 SEHNR, CDR2 FQNEAQ (reference sequence). This chain's CDR3 is CASSQEIYIAVGQYF. The CDR3 nucleotides read TGTGCCAGCAGCCAAGAAATCTACATCGCGGTAGGGCAGTACTTC.

This chain joins TRBV7-6 and TRBJ1-1; D ambiguous. The CDR3 has 14 amino acids. Trimming stripped 2 bases from V and 1 base from J, with 8 bases between. The V gene's germline CDR1 is SGHVS and CDR2 FNYEAQ. In DNA, the CDR3 is TGTGCCAGCAGCTTAACAACAGCGAACACTGAAGCTTTCTTT. This codes for CASSLTTANTEAFF.

The chain joins TRBV10-3 to TRBJ1-4; D gene ambiguous. CDR3 length equals 13 residues. Germline V gene lookup returns CDR1 ENHRY and CDR2 SYGVKD. The ends were cut back, 6 bases at V and 4 bases at J, with 9 bases in the middle. DNA for the CDR3: TGTGCCATCAGAGATCCCTATAATGAAAAACTGTTTTTT. Encoded protein: CAIRDPYNEKLFF.

This chain uses TRBV12-2 with TRBJ2-5; the D call TRBD2 from the table was never checked on the DNA. TRBV12-2 counts as a pseudogene. There are 17 residues in the CDR3. DNA for the CDR3: TGTGCAAGTCGCTTTTGGCTAGCGGGAGCCCCACAAGAGACCCAGTACTTC. This encodes CASRFWLAGAPQETQYF.

This sequence joins TRBV7-2 and TRBJ2-5, with D unclear. TRBJ2-7 explains the end of the DNA better; the J call may be wrong. Germline CDR1 SGHTA, CDR2 FQGNSA. CDR3 length equals 17 residues. The CDR3 is CASSLGVASVVYYEQYF. DNA for the CDR3: TGTGCCAGCAGCTTAGGGGTAGCATCGGTCGTATACTACGAGCAGTACTTC.

This chain uses TRBV4-2 with TRBJ1-5; D not resolved. The germline V and J ends were trimmed by 4 bases and 5 bases, with 12 bases remaining between them. Germline CDR1 LGHNA, CDR2 YNFKEQ. This CDR3 has 14 amino acids. The CDR3 nucleotides are TGTGCCAGCAGCCCTCGCCTCGGGGATCAGCCCCAGCATTTT. It encodes CASSPRLGDQPQHF.

The chain links TRBV5-1 to TRBJ2-7, with D perhaps matching TRBD2 (5 bases). V was shortened by 0 bases and J by 6 bases, with 10 bases between the two germline ends. Germline-derived CDR1 and CDR2 are SGHRS and YFSETQ. The CDR3 has 13 residues. The CDR3 loop reads CASSLAGVREQYF. For the CDR3, the DNA is TGCGCCAGCAGCTTGGCCGGGGTTCGCGAGCAGTACTTC. The full variable domain, rest sourced from reference TRBV5-1 and TRBJ2-7, is KAGVTQTPRYLIKTRGQQVTLSCSPISGHRSVSWYQQTPGQGLQFLFEYFSETQRNKGNFPGRFSGRQFSNSRSEMNVSTLELGDSALYLCASSLAGVREQYFGPGTRLTVT.

This chain links TRBV6-5 with TRBJ1-1; no firm D call. CDR3 length: 13 residues. V gave up 0 bases and J gave up 2 bases, with 4 bases separating them. The germline V gene encodes CDR1 MNHEY and CDR2 SVGAGI. CDR3 in DNA: TGTGCCAGCAGTTACTCGACAAACACTGAAGCTTTCTTT. Its translation is CASSYSTNTEAFF.

The gene calls are TRBV7-2 and TRBJ1-1; D perhaps matches TRBD1 (5 bases). CDR1 is SGHTA and CDR2 is FQGNSA in the germline V gene. The CDR3 is 16 amino acids. V lost 5 bases and J lost 3, with 19 bases in between. The CDR3 DNA reads as TGTGCCAGCAGCCCACGGGACGGTTTTGGGGACACTGAAGCTTTCTTT. It specifies CASSPRDGFGDTEAFF.

The chain joins TRBV5-1 to TRBJ2-1; D is uncertain. Germline-derived CDR1 and CDR2 are SGHRS and YFSETQ. V gave up 0 bases and J gave up 5 bases, with 12 bases separating them. CDR3 length: 15 residues. CDR3 bases: TGCGCCAGCAGCTTGGGCAGTAGATGGGACAATGAGCAGTTCTTC. It specifies CASSLGSRWDNEQFF.

V usage is TRBV11-2 and J usage is TRBJ2-7; D might be TRBD1 (5 bases). Per the germline V gene, CDR1 is SGHAT and CDR2 is FQNNGV. CDR3 length: 14 amino acids. V was clipped by 0 bases and J by 7 bases, with 13 bases between them. The CDR3 DNA follows: TGTGCCAGCAGCTTAGATTCCAGGGCCTGGGAGCAGTACTTC. As protein: CASSLDSRAWEQYF. The full variable domain, its missing parts supplied by reference TRBV11-2 and TRBJ2-7, is EAGVAQSPRYKIIEKRQSVAFWCNPISGHATLYWYQQILGQGPKLLIQFQNNGVVDDSQLPKDRFSAERLKGVDSTLKIQPAKLEDSAVYLCASSLDSRAWEQYFGPGTRLTVT.

The gene calls are TRBV4-1 and TRBJ2-5; 8 positions agree with TRBD1. Looked up from germline, CDR1 is MGHRA and CDR2 is YSYEKL. Germline trimming cut 0 bases from V and 11 bases from J; bases unmatched to any gene: 11. The CDR3 is 15 residues long. Here the CDR3 DNA reads TGCGCCAGCAGCCAAGATAGCAGGGGGCTGGGGGAGCAGTACTTC. This sequence encodes CASSQDSRGLGEQYF.

This clone was observed once. CDR3 sequence: CASSQAFVDEQYF. The CDR3 nucleotides read TGCGCCAGCAGCCAAGCCTTTGTTGACGAGCAGTACTTC. The rearrangement links TRBV4-1 to TRBJ2-7, with D unclear. This CDR3 comprises 13 residues. Per the germline V gene, CDR1 is MGHRA and CDR2 is YSYEKL. V was cut by 1 base and J by 5 bases, with 9 bases left in between.

The rearrangement uses TRBV5-8 and TRBJ1-1, with D perhaps matching TRBD1 (5 bases). Germline-derived CDR1 and CDR2 are SGHTS and YDEGEE. V lost 2 bases, J lost 1 base, and 9 bases lay in between. This CDR3 has 14 residues. The CDR3 nucleotides are TGTGCCAGCAGCTTCTCCGGGGCGAACACTGAAGCTTTCTTT. This gives the protein CASSFSGANTEAFF.

The V gene is TRBV5-1, the J gene TRBJ2-6; 13 positions agree with TRBD2. Germline V gene lookup returns CDR1 SGHRS and CDR2 YFSETQ. The junction had 0 bases not matched to a gene; V was cut back by 3 bases and J by 3 bases. This CDR3 is built from 16 residues. CDR3 amino acids: CASSWTSGSGANVLTF. The CDR3 region has the DNA TGCGCCAGCAGCTGGACTAGCGGGAGTGGGGCCAACGTCCTGACTTTC.